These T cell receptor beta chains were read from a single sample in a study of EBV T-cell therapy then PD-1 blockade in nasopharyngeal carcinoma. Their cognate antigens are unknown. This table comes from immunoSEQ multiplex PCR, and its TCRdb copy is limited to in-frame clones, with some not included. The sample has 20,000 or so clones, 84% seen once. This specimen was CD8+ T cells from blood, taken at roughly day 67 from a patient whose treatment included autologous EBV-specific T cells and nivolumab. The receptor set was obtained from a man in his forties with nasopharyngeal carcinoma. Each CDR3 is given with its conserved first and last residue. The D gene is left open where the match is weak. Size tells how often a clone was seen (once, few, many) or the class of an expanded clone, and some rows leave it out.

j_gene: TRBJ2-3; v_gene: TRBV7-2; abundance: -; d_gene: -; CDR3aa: CASSLTTRRYRTDTQYF; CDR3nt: TGTGCCAGCAGCCTAACCACCCGACGGTATCGCACAGATACGCAGTATTTT
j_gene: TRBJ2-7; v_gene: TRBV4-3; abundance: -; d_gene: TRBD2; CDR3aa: CASSQEGPWRGAYEQYF; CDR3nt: TGCGCCAGCAGCCAAGAGGGCCCCTGGCGGGGGGCCTACGAGCAGTACTTC
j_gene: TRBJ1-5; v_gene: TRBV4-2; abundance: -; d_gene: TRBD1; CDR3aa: CASSQDFGQGAGTQHF; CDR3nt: TGTGCCAGCAGCCAAGATTTTGGGCAGGGGGCCGGGACCCAGCATTTT
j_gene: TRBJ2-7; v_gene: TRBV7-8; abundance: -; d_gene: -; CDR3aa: CASSGGGVPYEQYF; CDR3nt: TGTGCCAGCAGCGGCGGGGGCGTCCCCTACGAGCAGTACTTC
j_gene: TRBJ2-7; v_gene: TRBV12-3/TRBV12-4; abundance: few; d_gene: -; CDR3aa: CASRGFYEQYF; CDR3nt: TGTGCCAGCAGAGGGTTCTACGAGCAGTACTTC
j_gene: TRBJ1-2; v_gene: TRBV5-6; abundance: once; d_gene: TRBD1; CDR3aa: CASSNGQGWGYTF; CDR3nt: TGTGCCAGCAGCAACGGACAGGGTTGGGGCTACACCTTC
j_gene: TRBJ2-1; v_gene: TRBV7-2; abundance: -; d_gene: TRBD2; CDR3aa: CASSHSGVRYNEQFF; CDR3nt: TGTGCCAGCAGCCATAGCGGGGTAAGGTACAATGAGCAGTTCTTC
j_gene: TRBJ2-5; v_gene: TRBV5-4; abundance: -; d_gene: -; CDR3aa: CASSFRGETQYF; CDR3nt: TGTGCCAGCAGCTTCAGGGGTGAGACCCAGTACTTC
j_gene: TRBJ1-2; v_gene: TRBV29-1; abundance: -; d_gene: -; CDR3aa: CSVEGRDYGYTF; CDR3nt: TGCAGCGTTGAGGGCCGGGACTATGGCTACACCTTC
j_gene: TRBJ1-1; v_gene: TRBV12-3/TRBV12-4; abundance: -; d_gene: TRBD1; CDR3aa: CASGTVSQEAFF; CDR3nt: TGTGCCAGCGGGACAGTATCCCAAGAAGCTTTCTTT
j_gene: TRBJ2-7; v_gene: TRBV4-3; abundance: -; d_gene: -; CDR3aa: CASSPAWGVVHEQYF; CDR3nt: TGCGCCAGCAGCCCGGCCTGGGGTGTTGTCCACGAGCAGTACTTC
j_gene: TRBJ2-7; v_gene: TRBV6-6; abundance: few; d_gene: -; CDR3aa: CASSYSRQGPTYEQYF; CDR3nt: TGTGCCAGCAGTTACTCGAGGCAGGGGCCCACCTACGAGCAGTACTTC
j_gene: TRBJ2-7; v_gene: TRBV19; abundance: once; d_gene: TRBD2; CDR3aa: CASSIVPSGAFEQYF; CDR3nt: TGTGCCAGTAGTATAGTCCCTAGCGGGGCCTTTGAGCAGTACTTC
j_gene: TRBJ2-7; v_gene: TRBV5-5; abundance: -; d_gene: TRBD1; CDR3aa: CASSRGQVWAYEQYF; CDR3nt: TGTGCCAGCAGTCGAGGACAGGTATGGGCCTACGAGCAGTACTTC
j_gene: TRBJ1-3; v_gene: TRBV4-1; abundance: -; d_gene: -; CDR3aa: CASSQDPGAGNTIYF; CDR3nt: TGCGCCAGCAGCCAAGATCCAGGGGCTGGAAACACCATATATTTT
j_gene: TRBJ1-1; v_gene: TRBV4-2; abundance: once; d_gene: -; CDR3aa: CASSREGGGNTEAFF; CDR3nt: TGTGCCAGCAGCCGTGAAGGCGGCGGGAACACTGAAGCTTTCTTT
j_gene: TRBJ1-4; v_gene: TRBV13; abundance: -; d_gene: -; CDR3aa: CASSLTRRGRWEELFF; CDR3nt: TGTGCCAGCAGCTTGACCCGCAGGGGAAGATGGGAGGAACTGTTTTTT
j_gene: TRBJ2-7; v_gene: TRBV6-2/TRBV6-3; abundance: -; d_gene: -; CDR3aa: CASSSVRGARDEQYF; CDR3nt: TGTGCCAGCAGTTCTGTCAGGGGAGCCAGGGACGAGCAGTACTTC
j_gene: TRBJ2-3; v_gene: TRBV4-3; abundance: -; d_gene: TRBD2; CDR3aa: CASSRGGGTDTQYF; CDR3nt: TGCGCCAGCAGCCGCGGGGGGGGCACAGATACGCAGTATTTT
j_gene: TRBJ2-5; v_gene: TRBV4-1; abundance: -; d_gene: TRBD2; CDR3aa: CASSQPGLALQETQYF; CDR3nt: TGCGCCAGCAGCCAGCCCGGACTAGCGCTTCAAGAGACCCAGTACTTC
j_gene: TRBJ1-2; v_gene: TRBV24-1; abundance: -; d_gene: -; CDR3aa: CATSDLIARYGYTF; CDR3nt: TGTGCCACCAGTGATTTGATTGCCCGATATGGCTACACCTTC
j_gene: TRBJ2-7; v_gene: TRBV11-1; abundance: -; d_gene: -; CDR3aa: CASSLGGGYEQYF; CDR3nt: TGTGCCAGCAGCTTAGGAGGCGGCTACGAGCAGTACTTC
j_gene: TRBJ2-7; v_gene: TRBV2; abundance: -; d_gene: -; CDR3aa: CASSFPGDNTPSYEQYF; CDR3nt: TGTGCCAGCAGTTTCCCGGGGGACAACACCCCATCCTACGAGCAGTACTTC
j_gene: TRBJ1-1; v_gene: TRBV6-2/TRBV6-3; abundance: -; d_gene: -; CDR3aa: CASSLTENTEAFF; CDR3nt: TGTGCCAGCAGCCTGACAGAGAACACTGAAGCTTTCTTT
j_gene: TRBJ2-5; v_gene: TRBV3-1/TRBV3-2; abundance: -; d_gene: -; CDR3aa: CASSQDSPGWESLETQYF; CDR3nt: TGTGCCAGCAGCCAAGACTCTCCTGGATGGGAAAGTTTAGAGACCCAGTACTTC
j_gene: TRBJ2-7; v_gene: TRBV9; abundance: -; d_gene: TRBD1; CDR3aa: CASSVGGTGGYEQYF; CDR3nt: TGTGCCAGCAGCGTAGGAGGGACAGGGGGCTACGAGCAGTACTTC
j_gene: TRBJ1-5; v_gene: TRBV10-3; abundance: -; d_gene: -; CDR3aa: CAISESRSDQPQHF; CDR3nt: TGTGCCATCAGTGAGTCGAGAAGCGATCAGCCCCAGCATTTT
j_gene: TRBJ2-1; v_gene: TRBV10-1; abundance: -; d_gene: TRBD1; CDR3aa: CAVQWGQQAYNEQFF; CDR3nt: TGCGCCGTCCAGTGGGGACAGCAAGCCTACAATGAGCAGTTCTTC
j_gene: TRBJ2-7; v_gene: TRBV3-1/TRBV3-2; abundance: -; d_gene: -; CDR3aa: CASSQDFRGTDSYEQYF; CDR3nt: TGTGCCAGCAGCCAAGACTTTCGCGGGACTGACTCCTACGAGCAGTACTTC
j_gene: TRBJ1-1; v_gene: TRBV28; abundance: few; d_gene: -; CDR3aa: CASSLLGEAFF; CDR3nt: TGTGCCAGCAGTTTATTAGGGGAAGCTTTCTTT
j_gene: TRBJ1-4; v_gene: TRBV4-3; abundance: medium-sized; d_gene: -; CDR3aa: CASSQEGIEVEKLFF; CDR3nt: TGCGCCAGCAGCCAAGAGGGTATAGAGGTCGAAAAACTGTTTTTT
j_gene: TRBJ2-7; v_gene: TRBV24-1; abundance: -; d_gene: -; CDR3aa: CATSVSPGGGRTYEQYF; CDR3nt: TGTGCCACCAGTGTTTCCCCGGGAGGGGGCAGAACCTACGAGCAGTACTTC
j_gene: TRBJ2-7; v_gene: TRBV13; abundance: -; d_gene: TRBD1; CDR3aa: CASSLRTGYYEQYF; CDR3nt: TGTGCCAGCAGCTTAAGGACAGGGTACTACGAGCAGTACTTC
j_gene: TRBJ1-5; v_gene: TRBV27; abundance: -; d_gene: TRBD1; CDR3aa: CASSQGVGQGARSNQPQHF; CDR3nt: TGTGCCAGCAGCCAAGGGGTGGGACAGGGGGCTAGAAGCAATCAGCCCCAGCATTTT
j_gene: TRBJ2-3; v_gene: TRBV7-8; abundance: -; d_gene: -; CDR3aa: CASSLNGITQYF; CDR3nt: TGTGCCAGCAGCTTAAATGGTATTACGCAGTATTTT
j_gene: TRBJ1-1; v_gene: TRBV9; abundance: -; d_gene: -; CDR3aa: CASSVEVDTEAFF; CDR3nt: TGTGCCAGCAGCGTAGAAGTGGACACTGAAGCTTTCTTT
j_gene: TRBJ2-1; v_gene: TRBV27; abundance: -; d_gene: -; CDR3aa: CASSLQGGTLGNEQFF; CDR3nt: TGTGCCAGCAGTTTGCAGGGGGGGACCTTAGGCAATGAGCAGTTCTTC
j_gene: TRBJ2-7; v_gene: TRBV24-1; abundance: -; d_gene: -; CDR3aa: CATSDPRLGSYEQYF; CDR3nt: TGTGCCACCAGTGACCCCCGATTAGGAAGCTACGAGCAGTACTTC
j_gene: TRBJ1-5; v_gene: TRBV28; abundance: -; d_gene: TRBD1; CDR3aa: CASSSPRWTGRQPQHF; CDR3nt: TGTGCCAGCAGTTCCCCTCGGTGGACAGGGCGTCAGCCCCAGCATTTT
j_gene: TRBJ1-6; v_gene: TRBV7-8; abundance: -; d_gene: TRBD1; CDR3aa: CASSLVGTGVLHSPLHF; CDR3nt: TGTGCCAGCAGCTTAGTGGGGACAGGGGTTTTACATTCACCCCTCCACTTT
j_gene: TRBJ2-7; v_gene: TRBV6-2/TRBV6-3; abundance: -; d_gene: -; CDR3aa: CASSWGYEQYF; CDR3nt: TGTGCCAGCAGTTGGGGTTACGAGCAGTACTTC
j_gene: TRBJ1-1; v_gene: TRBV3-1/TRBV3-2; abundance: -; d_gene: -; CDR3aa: CASSQDTGRLNTEAFF; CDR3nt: TGTGCCAGCAGCCAAGATACAGGACGGTTAAACACTGAAGCTTTCTTT
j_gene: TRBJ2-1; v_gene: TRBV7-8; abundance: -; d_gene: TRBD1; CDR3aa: CASSQGVGSYNEQFF; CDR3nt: TGTGCCAGCAGCCAGGGGGTGGGGTCCTACAATGAGCAGTTCTTC
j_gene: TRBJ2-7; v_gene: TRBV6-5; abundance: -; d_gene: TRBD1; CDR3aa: CASSRGQGGVYEQYF; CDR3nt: TGTGCCAGCAGTCGAGGACAGGGGGGGGTCTACGAGCAGTACTTC
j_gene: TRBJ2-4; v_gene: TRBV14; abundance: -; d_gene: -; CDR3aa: CASSRDIGSKNIQYF; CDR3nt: TGTGCCAGCAGCCGGGACATCGGTTCCAAAAACATTCAGTACTTC
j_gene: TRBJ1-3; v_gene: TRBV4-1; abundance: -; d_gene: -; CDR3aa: CASSQVVSQGSRNTIYF; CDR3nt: TGCGCCAGCAGCCAGGTCGTTAGCCAGGGTTCTCGAAACACCATATATTTT
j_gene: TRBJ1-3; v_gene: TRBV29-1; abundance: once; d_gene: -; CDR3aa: CSVDGGQFPGNTIYF; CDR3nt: TGCAGCGTTGATGGTGGACAGTTCCCTGGAAACACCATATATTTT
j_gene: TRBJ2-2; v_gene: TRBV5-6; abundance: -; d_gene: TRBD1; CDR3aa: CASRDRGQGMYTGELFF; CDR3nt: TGTGCCAGCAGGGATAGGGGACAGGGGATGTACACCGGGGAGCTGTTTTTT
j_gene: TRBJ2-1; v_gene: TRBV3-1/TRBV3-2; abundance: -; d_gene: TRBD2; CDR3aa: CASSPGLAGERHNEQFF; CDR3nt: TGTGCCAGCAGCCCTGGACTAGCGGGGGAAAGGCACAATGAGCAGTTCTTC
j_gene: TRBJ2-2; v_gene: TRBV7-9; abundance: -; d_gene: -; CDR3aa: CASRTVTGVSNTGELFF; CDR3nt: TGTGCCAGCAGAACCGTGACAGGAGTATCGAACACCGGGGAGCTGTTTTTT
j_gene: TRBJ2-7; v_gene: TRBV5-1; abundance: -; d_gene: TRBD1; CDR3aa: CASSFLEYRGREQYF; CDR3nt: TGCGCCAGCAGCTTCTTGGAATACAGGGGGCGCGAGCAGTACTTC
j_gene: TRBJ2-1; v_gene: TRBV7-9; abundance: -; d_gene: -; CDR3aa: CASSSRGIYNEQFF; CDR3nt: TGTGCCAGCAGCTCGAGGGGGATTTACAATGAGCAGTTCTTC
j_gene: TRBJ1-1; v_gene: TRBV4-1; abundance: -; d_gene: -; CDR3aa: CASSQDVEVLPVEAFF; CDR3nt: TGCGCCAGCAGCCAAGATGTGGAGGTCCTTCCAGTAGAAGCTTTCTTT
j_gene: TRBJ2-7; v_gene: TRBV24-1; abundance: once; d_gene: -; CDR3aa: CATSDLVRGRYEQYF; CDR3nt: TGTGCCACCAGTGATTTGGTCAGGGGAAGATACGAGCAGTACTTC
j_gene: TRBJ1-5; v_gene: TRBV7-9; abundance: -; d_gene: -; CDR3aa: CASSLGGWNQPQHF; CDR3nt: TGTGCCAGCAGCTTAGGGGGCTGGAATCAGCCCCAGCATTTT
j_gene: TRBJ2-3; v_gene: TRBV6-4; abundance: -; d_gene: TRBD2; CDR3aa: CASSGGGATDTQYF; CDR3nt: TGTGCCAGCAGTGGCGGGGGGGCCACAGATACGCAGTATTTT
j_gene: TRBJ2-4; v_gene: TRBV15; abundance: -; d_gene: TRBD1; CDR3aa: CATSRDLTGGAAKNIQYF; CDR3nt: TGTGCCACCAGCAGAGATCTAACAGGGGGCGCAGCCAAAAACATTCAGTACTTC